This entry lists 8 T cell receptor beta chains sequenced from one sample in a study of cytomegalovirus exposure and HLA in healthy donors. PCR employed 60 Vbeta and 13 Jbeta primers. Assay: immunoSEQ multiplex PCR; the TCRdb copy retains only in-frame clones and omits some. Altogether a few hundred thousand clones are present, roughly 70% being singletons, with the ten largest covering 1.5% to 2%. Sequences were obtained from PBMCs. The receptors come from a woman in her thirties in good health and CMV-seronegative.

The chain combines TRBV6-5 with TRBJ2-7; 7 positions match TRBD1. Germline V lookup: CDR1 MNHEY, CDR2 SVGAGI. J gave up 3 bases and V 0 bases, and 5 bases lay outside the gene matches. The length of the CDR3 is 15 residues. CDR3 sequence: CASSYSTGKDYEQYF. For the CDR3, the DNA is TGTGCCAGCAGTTACTCGACAGGGAAGGACTACGAGCAGTACTTC.

CDR3 sequence (DNA): TGCGCCAGCAGCCAAGTTAGCTACACGGAGAATGAGCAGTTCTTC. Translated, it gives CASSQVSYTENEQFF. This chain joins TRBV4-1 and TRBJ2-1; D unclear. V was shortened by 1 base and J by 7 bases, with 14 bases between the two germline ends. The germline V gene encodes CDR1 MGHRA and CDR2 YSYEKL. This CDR3 has 15 residues.

Regarding this clone: A read error is possible here, since a much larger clone lies one base away. In the same sample, other DNA sequences code for this CDR3. The chain has TRBV4-1 and TRBJ2-5; 11 nucleotides agree with TRBD2. The V segment lost 4 bases and the J segment 4 bases; nucleotides outside the gene matches: 8. The length of the CDR3 is 16 residues. Germline CDR1 is MGHRA and CDR2 is YSYEKL. The CDR3 DNA reads TGCGCCAGCAGCCTACGGGGGCTAGCGGGAGGAGAGACCCAGTACTTC. As protein: CASSLRGLAGGETQYF.

V is TRBV5-1 and J is TRBJ1-2; TRBD1 is a possible D gene (5 bases). V dropped 4 bases and J dropped 3 bases, with 13 bases sitting between them. The CDR3 is 14 amino acids. Germline-derived CDR1 and CDR2 are SGHRS and YFSETQ. The CDR3 loop reads CASSVDGGDYGYTF. The CDR3 region has the DNA TGCGCCAGCAGCGTTGATGGGGGGGACTATGGCTACACCTTC.

As for this clone: Other DNA sequences of this sample code for an identical CDR3. The chain recombines TRBV11-3 with TRBJ2-1; the match to TRBD2 covers 7 bases. V dropped 0 bases and J dropped 6; count of bases not matched to a gene: 5. CDR1 is SGHNT and CDR2 is YENEEA in the germline V gene. The CDR3 runs 15 residues. In nucleotides, the CDR3 is TGTGCCAGCAGCTTAGACGGACTAGTCGGCAATGAGCAGTTCTTC. Encoded protein: CASSLDGLVGNEQFF.

V usage is TRBV27 and J usage is TRBJ2-2, with a weak D call TRBD1 (5 bases). Germline values: CDR1 MNHEY, CDR2 SMNVEV (reference sequence). The CDR3 runs 14 residues. V shed 4 bases and J shed 4 bases, with 10 bases lying between them. For the CDR3, the DNA is TGTGCCAGCAGTTCGGACACATTCACCGGGGAGCTGTTTTTT. Residues: CASSSDTFTGELFF.

The count of this clone is one. This chain joins TRBV18 and TRBJ2-7; 8 positions agree with TRBD1. The CDR3 loop spans 15 amino acids. Germline V gene sequence: CDR1 KGHSH, CDR2 LQKENI. Trimming removed 7 bases from V and 1 base from J; junction bases left unmatched: 9. The CDR3 protein is CASFASRDRSYEQYF. DNA for the CDR3: TGTGCCAGCTTCGCGAGCCGGGACAGGTCCTACGAGCAGTACTTC. Combining the CDR3 with reference TRBV18 and TRBJ2-7 gives the whole variable domain NAGVMQNPRHLVRRRGQEARLRCSPMKGHSHVYWYRQLPEEGLKFMVYLQKENIIDESGMPKERFSAEFPKEGPSILRIQQVVRGDSAAYFCASFASRDRSYEQYFGPGTRLTVT.

The chain has TRBV21-1 and TRBJ2-5; the listed D gene, TRBD2, was not tested against the DNA. With the DNA end fitting TRBJ2-7 better, the J assignment may be wrong. TRBV21-1 is a pseudogene locus. The CDR3 runs to 13 residues. The CDR3 nucleotides are TGTGCCAGCAGCAAAAACCCCTTACCCGAGCAGTACTTC. Protein sequence: CASSKNPLPEQYF.